This T cell receptor beta chain was obtained from a study of beta chain features in type 1 diabetes. Study-level results: The influence of HLA type on TCRB rearrangement stayed undetermined. It was possible that PCR favored shorter templates, equally so in patients and controls.

Worth noting for this clone: The antigen is unknown.

As every portion of the isolated RNA was reverse transcribed, the sequencing read expressed TCRB transcripts. The method was immunoSEQ multiplex PCR; TCRdb's version includes in-frame clones alone and lacks a portion of them. Of fewer than 250,000 clones in the sample, 55% to 70% were seen once. Sequencing input: naive CD4+ T cells from blood. This sequence originates from a man aged 30 to 39 in good health.

The DNA for the CDR3 is TGTGCCAGCAGTGAACTAGCGGGGTCAGATACGCAGTATTTT. Protein product: CASSELAGSDTQYF. The rearrangement uses TRBV2 and TRBJ2-3; 9 positions agree with TRBD2. Germline values: CDR1 SNHLY, CDR2 FYNNEI. This CDR3 comprises 14 residues. After removal of 2 bases from V and 4 bases from J, the junction contained 1 base not matched to a gene.